One and the same sample provided the 4 T cell receptor beta chains below, sequenced in a study of blood T cell repertoires in COVID-19. Profiling relied on immunoSEQ multiplex PCR, and the TCRdb table lists in-frame clones only, not all of them. This table holds about 280,000 clones, roughly 90% found once. The specimen was peripheral blood. The receptors were gathered from an older woman with COVID-19, enrolled during active disease.

In this sample, this clone turned up once. V gene TRBV24-1 combines with J gene TRBJ1-2; 7 positions agree with TRBD1. After removal of 2 bases from V and 7 bases from J, the junction contained 6 bases not matched to a gene. The CDR3 consists of 14 residues. From germline, CDR1 is KGHDR and CDR2 SFDVKD. This chain's CDR3 is CATSDYRGGAGYTF. Written as DNA, the CDR3 is TGTGCCACCAGTGATTACAGGGGCGGGGCTGGCTACACCTTC.

The chain uses TRBV6-5 and TRBJ1-5, with a weak D call TRBD1 (5 bases). CDR1 is MNHEY, CDR2 SVGAGI, per germline. Trimming stripped 2 bases from V and 0 bases from J, with 8 bases between. The CDR3 has 15 residues. The CDR3 DNA follows: TGTGCCAGCAGTTACGGAGGGGATAGCAATCAGCCCCAGCATTTT. The encoded protein is CASSYGGDSNQPQHF.

This sequence joins TRBV2 and TRBJ2-7, with 12 bases lining up with TRBD1. Germline CDR1 is SNHLY and CDR2 is FYNNEI. J was trimmed by 5 bases and V by 4 bases; bases with no gene match: 9. This CDR3 contains 16 residues. The CDR3 sequence is CASSAQAGTGGDEQYF. CDR3 nucleotides: TGTGCCAGCAGTGCACAAGCCGGGACAGGGGGCGACGAGCAGTACTTC.

J is TRBJ1-6 and V is TRBV4-1; TRBD1 is a possible D gene (5 bases). In germline, CDR1 is MGHRA, CDR2 YSYEKL. V lost 2 bases to trimming and J lost 6 bases, with 11 bases between them. CDR3 size: 15 residues. CDR3 sequence (DNA): TGCGCCAGCAGCCAATGGGGCAGGAGTAATTCACCCCTCCACTTT. It specifies CASSQWGRSNSPLHF.